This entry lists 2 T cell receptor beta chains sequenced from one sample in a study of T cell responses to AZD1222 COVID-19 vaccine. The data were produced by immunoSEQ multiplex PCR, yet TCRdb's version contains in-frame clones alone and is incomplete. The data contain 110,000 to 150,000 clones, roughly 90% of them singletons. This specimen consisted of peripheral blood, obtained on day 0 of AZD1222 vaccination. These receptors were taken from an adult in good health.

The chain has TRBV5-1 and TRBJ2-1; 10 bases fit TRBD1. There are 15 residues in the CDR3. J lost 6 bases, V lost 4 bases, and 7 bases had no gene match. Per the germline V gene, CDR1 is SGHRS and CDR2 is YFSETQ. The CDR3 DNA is TGCGCCAGCAGCCGGGGACAGGGGCCATTCAATGAGCAGTTCTTC. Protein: CASSRGQGPFNEQFF. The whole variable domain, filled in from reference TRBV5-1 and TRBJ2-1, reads KAGVTQTPRYLIKTRGQQVTLSCSPISGHRSVSWYQQTPGQGLQFLFEYFSETQRNKGNFPGRFSGRQFSNSRSEMNVSTLELGDSALYLCASSRGQGPFNEQFFGPGTRLTVL.

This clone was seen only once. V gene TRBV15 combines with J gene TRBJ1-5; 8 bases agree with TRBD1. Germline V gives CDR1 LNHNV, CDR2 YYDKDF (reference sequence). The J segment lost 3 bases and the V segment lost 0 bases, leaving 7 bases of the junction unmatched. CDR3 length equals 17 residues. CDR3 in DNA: TGTGCCACCAGCAGAGATCGCAGGGGGCGAGTCAATCAGCCCCAGCATTTT. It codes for CATSRDRRGRVNQPQHF.